This TCR beta chain was recovered during a study of blood T cell repertoires in COVID-19. Study details: The study drew acute and convalescent COVID-19 samples from the United States, Italy and Spain. Nucleic acid was either cDNA or gDNA, and it came from T cells, B-cell-depleted T cells, or PBMCs.

Germline-derived CDR1 and CDR2 are MDHEN and SYDVKM. CDR3 length: 15 residues. V shed 6 bases, J shed 4 bases, and the junction held 6 bases outside the gene matches. Authors' analysis steps: Reference gene primer amplification gave estimated nucleated cell counts. Using immunoSEQ multiplex PCR, the repertoire was profiled, and TCRdb retains in-frame clones only, with some absent. The V and J calls and clone size were taken over from that table, and D and trimming were inferred from the DNA. The sample has around 260,000 clones; over 75% are singletons. The sequence was obtained from a human donor in a cohort sampled during active COVID-19. The chain carries TRBV28 and TRBJ2-2; TRBD1 agrees at 9 bases. The sample was peripheral blood. The CDR3 nucleotides are TGTGCCAGCAGGCCCGGGACAGGGCCCACCGGGGAGCTGTTTTTT. Translation gives CASRPGTGPTGELFF.